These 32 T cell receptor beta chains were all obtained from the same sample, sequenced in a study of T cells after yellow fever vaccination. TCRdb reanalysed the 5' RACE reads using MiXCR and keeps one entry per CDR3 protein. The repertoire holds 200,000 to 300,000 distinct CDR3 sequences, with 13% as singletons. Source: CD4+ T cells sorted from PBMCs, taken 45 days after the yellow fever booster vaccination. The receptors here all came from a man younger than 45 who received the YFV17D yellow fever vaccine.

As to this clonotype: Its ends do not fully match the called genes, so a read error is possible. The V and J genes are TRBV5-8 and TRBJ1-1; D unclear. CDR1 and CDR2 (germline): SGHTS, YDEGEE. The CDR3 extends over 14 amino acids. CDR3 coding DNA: TGTGCCAGCACCGCGACGGCGGCGAACGCTGAAGCTTTCTTT. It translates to CASTATAANAEAFF.

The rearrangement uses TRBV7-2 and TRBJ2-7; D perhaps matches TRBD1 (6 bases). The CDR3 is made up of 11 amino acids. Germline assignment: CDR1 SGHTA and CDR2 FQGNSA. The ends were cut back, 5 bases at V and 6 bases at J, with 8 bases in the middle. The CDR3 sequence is CASSTGREQYF. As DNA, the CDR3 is TGTGCCAGCAGCACAGGGCGCGAGCAGTACTTC.

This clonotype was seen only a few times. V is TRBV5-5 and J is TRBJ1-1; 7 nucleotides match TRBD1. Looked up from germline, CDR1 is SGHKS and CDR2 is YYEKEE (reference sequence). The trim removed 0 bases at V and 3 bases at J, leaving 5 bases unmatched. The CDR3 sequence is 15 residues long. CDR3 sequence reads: CASSLVPRGDTEAFF. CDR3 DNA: TGTGCCAGCAGCTTGGTTCCCAGGGGGGACACTGAAGCTTTCTTT.

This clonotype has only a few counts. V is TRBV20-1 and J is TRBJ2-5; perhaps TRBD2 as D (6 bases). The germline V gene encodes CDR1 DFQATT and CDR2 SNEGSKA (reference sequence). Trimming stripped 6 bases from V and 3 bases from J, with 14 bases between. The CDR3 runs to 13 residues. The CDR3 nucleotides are TGCAGTGCCCCAAGACTAGAGAAAGAGACCCAGTACTTC. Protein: CSAPRLEKETQYF.

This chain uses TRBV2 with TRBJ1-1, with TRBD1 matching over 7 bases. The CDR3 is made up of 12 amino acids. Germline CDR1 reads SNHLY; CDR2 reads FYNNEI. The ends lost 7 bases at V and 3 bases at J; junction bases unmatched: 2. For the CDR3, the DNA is TGTGCCAGCAATGACAGGGACACTGAAGCTTTCTTT. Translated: CASNDRDTEAFF.

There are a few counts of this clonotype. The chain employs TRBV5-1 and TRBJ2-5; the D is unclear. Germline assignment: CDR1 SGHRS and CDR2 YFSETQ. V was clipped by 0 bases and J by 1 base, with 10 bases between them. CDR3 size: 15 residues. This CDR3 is CASSLVPGTQETQYF. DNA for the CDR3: TGCGCCAGCAGCTTGGTTCCAGGAACCCAAGAGACCCAGTACTTC. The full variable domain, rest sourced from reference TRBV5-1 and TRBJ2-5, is KAGVTQTPRYLIKTRGQQVTLSCSPISGHRSVSWYQQTPGQGLQFLFEYFSETQRNKGNFPGRFSGRQFSNSRSEMNVSTLELGDSALYLCASSLVPGTQETQYFGPGTRLLVL.

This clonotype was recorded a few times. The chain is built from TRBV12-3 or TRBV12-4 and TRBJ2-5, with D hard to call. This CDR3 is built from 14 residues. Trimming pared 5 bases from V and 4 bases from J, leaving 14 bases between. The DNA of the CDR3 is TGTGCCAGCAGTCTATCAGACCGGCGAGAGACCCAGTACTTC. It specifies CASSLSDRRETQYF.

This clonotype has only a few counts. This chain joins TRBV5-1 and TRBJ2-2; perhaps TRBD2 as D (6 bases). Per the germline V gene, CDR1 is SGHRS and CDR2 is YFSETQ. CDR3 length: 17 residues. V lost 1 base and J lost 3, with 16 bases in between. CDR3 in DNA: TGCGCCAGCAGCTTGCCCCGCCTAGCGAGATACACCGGGGAGCTGTTTTTT. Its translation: CASSLPRLARYTGELFF. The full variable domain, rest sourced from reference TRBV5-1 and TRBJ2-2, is KAGVTQTPRYLIKTRGQQVTLSCSPISGHRSVSWYQQTPGQGLQFLFEYFSETQRNKGNFPGRFSGRQFSNSRSEMNVSTLELGDSALYLCASSLPRLARYTGELFFGEGSRLTVL.

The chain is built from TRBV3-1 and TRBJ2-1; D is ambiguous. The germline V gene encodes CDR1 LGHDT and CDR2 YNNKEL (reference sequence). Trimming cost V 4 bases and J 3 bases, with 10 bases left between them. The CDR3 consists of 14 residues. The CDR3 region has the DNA TGTGCCAGCAGCCGCAATGGCGTCTACAATGAGCAGTTCTTC. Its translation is CASSRNGVYNEQFF.

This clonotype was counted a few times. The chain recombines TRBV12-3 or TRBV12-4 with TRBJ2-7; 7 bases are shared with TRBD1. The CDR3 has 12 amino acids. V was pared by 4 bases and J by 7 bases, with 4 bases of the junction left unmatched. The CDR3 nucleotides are TGTGCCAGCAGTTCGACAGGGCGGGAGCAGTACTTC. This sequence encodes CASSSTGREQYF.

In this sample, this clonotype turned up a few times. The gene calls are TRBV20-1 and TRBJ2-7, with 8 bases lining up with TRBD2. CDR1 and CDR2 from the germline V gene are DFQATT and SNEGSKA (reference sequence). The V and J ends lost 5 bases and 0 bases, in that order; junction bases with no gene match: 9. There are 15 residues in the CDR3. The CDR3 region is CSAERSSGFSYEQYF. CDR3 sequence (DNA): TGCAGTGCTGAGCGCTCTAGCGGGTTCTCCTACGAGCAGTACTTC.

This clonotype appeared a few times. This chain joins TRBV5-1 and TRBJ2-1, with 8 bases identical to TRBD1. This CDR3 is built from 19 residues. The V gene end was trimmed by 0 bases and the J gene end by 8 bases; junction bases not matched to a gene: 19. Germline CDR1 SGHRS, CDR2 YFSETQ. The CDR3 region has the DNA TGCGCCAGCAGCTTGGCCTACCAAGTCAGGGGGCAATGGGTCGATGAGCAGTTCTTC. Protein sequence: CASSLAYQVRGQWVDEQFF.

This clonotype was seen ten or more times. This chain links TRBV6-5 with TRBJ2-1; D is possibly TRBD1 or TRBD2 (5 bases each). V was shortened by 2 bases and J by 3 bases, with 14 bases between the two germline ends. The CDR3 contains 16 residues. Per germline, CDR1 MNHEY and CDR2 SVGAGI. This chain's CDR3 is CASSYTGSRGYNEQFF. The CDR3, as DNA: TGTGCCAGCAGTTACACAGGTTCCCGGGGCTACAATGAGCAGTTCTTC.

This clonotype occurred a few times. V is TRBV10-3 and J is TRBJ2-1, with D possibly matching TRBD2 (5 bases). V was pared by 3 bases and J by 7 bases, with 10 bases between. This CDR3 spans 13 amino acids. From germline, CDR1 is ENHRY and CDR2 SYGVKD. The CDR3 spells CAISDEGSNEQFF. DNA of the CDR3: TGTGCCATCAGTGACGAGGGATCGAATGAGCAGTTCTTC.

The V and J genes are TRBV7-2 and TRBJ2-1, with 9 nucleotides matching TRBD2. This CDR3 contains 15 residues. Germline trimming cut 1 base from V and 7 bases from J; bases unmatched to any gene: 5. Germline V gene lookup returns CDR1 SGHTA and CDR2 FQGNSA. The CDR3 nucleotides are TGTGCCAGCAGCTTAGGCGGGAGGGGTTTTAATGAGCAGTTCTTC. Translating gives CASSLGGRGFNEQFF.

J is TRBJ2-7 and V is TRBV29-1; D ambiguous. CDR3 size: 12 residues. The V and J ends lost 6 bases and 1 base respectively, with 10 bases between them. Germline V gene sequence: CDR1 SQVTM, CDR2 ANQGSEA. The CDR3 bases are TGCAGCGTGGTGGAAGGGTCCTACGAGCAGTACTTC. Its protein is CSVVEGSYEQYF.

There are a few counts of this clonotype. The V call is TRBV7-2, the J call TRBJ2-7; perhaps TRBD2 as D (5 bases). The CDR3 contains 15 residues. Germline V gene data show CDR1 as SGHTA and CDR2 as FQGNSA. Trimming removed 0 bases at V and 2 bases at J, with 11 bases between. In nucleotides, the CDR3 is TGTGCCAGCAGCTTAGCGGTTGGGAGTGCCTACGAGCAGTACTTC. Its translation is CASSLAVGSAYEQYF. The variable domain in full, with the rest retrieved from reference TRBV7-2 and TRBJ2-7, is GAGVSQSPSNKVTEKGKDVELRCDPISGHTALYWYRQSLGQGLEFLIYFQGNSAPDKSGLPSDRFSAERTGGSVSTLTIQRTQQEDSAVYLCASSLAVGSAYEQYFGPGTRLTVT.

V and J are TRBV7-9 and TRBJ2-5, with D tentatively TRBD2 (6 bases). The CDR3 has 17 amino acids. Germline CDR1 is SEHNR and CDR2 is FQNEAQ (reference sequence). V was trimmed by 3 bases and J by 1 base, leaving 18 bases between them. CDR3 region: CASSLLRSGYAQETQYF. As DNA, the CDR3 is TGTGCCAGCAGCTTGTTGCGTAGCGGATACGCCCAAGAGACCCAGTACTTC.

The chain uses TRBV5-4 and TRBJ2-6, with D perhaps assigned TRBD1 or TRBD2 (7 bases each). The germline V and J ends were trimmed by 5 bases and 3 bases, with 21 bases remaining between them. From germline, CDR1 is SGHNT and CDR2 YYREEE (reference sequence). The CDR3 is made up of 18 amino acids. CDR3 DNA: TGTGCCAGCAGAGGGGGAGGGGGCGCATTGGTTGGGGCCAACGTCCTGACTTTC. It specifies CASRGGGGALVGANVLTF.

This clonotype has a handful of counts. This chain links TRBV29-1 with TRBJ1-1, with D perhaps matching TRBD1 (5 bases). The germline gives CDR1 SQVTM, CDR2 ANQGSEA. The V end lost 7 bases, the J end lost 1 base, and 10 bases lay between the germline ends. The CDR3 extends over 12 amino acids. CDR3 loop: CSAGTANTEAFF. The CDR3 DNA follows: TGCAGCGCCGGGACCGCGAACACTGAAGCTTTCTTT.

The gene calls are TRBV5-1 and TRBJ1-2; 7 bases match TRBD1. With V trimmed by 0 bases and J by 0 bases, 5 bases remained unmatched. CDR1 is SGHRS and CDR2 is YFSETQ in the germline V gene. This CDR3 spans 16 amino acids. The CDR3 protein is CASSLAGQYPNYGYTF. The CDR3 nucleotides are TGCGCCAGCAGCTTGGCGGGACAGTACCCTAACTATGGCTACACCTTC.

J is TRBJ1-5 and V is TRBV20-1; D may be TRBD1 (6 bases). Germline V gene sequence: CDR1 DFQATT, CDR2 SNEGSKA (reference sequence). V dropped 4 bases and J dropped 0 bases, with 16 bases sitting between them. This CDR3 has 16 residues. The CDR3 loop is CSANLAGDFSNQPQHF. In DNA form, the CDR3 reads TGCAGTGCTAATCTAGCAGGGGACTTTAGCAATCAGCCCCAGCATTTT.

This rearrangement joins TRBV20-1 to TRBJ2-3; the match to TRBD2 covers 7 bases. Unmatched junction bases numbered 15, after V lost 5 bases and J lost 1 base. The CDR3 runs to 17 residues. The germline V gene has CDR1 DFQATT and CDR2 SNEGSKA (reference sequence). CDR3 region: CSAPTSQGGYGTDTQYF. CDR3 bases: TGCAGTGCTCCGACTAGCCAGGGAGGATATGGCACAGATACGCAGTATTTT.

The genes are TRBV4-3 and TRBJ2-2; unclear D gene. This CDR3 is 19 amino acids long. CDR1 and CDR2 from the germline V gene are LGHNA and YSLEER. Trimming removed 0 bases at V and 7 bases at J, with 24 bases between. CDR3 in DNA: TGCGCCAGCAGCCAAGATTGGCCTACGGACGGTTCTTCGCACGGGGAGCTGTTTTTT. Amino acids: CASSQDWPTDGSSHGELFF.

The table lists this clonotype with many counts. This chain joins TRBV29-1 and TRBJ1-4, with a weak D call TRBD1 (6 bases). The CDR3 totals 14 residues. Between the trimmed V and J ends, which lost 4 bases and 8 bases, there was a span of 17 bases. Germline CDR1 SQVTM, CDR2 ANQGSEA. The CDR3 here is CSVVVQGTGEKLFF. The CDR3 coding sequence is TGCAGCGTTGTCGTACAGGGAACAGGAGAAAAACTGTTTTTT.

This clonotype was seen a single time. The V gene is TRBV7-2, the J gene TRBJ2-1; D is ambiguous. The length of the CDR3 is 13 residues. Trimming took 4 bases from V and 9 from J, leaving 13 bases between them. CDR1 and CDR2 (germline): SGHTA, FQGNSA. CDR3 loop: CASSSQVSGEQFF. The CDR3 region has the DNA TGTGCCAGCAGCTCGCAGGTGTCGGGTGAGCAGTTCTTC.

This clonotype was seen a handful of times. The CDR3 DNA is TGTGCCAGCTCACCCGACGCACTTTCTGGAAACACCATATATTTT. It is translated as CASSPDALSGNTIYF. This rearrangement joins TRBV18 to TRBJ1-3; no definite D call. The CDR3 contains 15 residues. Germline assignment: CDR1 KGHSH and CDR2 LQKENI. The V gene lost 3 bases and the J gene lost 1 base, with 10 bases spanning the gap. The variable domain in full, with the rest retrieved from reference TRBV18 and TRBJ1-3, is NAGVMQNPRHLVRRRGQEARLRCSPMKGHSHVYWYRQLPEEGLKFMVYLQKENIIDESGMPKERFSAEFPKEGPSILRIQQVVRGDSAAYFCASSPDALSGNTIYFGEGSWLTVV.

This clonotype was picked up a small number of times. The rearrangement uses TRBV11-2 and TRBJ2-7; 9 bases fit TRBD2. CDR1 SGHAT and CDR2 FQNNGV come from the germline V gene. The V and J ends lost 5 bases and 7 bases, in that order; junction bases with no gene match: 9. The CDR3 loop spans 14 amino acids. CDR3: CASSSQSGRREQYF. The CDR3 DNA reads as TGTGCCAGCAGCAGTCAGAGCGGGAGGCGGGAGCAGTACTTC.

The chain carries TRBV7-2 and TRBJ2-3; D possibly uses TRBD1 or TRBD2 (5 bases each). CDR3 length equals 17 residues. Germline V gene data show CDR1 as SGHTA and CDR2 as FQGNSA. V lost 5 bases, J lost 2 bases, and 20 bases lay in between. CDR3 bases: TGTGCCAGCAGCCCCACCGGGGACGTGGCCCTCACAGATACGCAGTATTTT. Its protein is CASSPTGDVALTDTQYF.

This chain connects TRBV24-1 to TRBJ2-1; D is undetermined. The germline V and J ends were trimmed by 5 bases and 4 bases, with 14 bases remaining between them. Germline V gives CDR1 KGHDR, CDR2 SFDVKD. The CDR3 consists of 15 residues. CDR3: CATSGHSTDYNEQFF. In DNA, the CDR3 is TGTGCCACCAGTGGTCACAGCACAGATTACAATGAGCAGTTCTTC.

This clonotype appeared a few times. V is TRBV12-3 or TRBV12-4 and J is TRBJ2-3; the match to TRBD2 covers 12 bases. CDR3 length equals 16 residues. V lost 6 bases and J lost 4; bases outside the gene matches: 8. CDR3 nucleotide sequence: TGTGCCAGCAGGCTTAGACTAGCGGGAGTCTCAGATACGCAGTATTTT. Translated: CASRLRLAGVSDTQYF.

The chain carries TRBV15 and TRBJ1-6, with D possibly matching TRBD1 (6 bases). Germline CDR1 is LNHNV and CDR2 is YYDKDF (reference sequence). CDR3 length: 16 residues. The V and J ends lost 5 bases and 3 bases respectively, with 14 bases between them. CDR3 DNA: TGTGCCACCAGCGTGGACAGAAACGACTATAATTCACCCCTCCACTTT. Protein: CATSVDRNDYNSPLHF.